One and the same sample provided the 5 T cell receptor beta chains below, sequenced in a study of T cell clonality in common variable immunodeficiency. The data were produced by immunoSEQ multiplex PCR, yet TCRdb's version contains in-frame clones alone and is incomplete. This sample carries roughly 40,000 clones, none of them present only once. The sample consisted of peripheral blood mononuclear cells. These receptor sequences come from a person aged 18 to 70 in good health.

The sample holds many counts of this clone. The CDR3 end lies 3 residues beyond the end of the read and is filled in from the germline J gene. The chain recombines TRBV19 with TRBJ2-5, with 7 nucleotides matching TRBD1. CDR3 length equals 15 residues. J lost 5 bases, V lost 5 bases, and 11 bases had no gene match. Germline V gives CDR1 LNHDA, CDR2 SQIVND (reference sequence). The CDR3 sequence: CASSWTGQQQETQYF. The sequenced CDR3 bases are TGTGCCAGTAGTTGGACAGGCCAACAACAGGAGACC. The variable domain in full, with the rest retrieved from reference TRBV19 and TRBJ2-5, is DGGITQSPKYLFRKEGQNVTLSCEQNLNHDAMYWYRQDPGQGLRLIYYSQIVNDFQKGDIAEGYSVSREKKESFPLTVTSAQKNPTAFYLCASSWTGQQQETQYFGPGTRLLVL.

This clone was picked up many times. With the read ending 3 residues before the CDR3 end, the germline J gene is used to fill in that end. The rearrangement links TRBV18 to TRBJ1-6; TRBD1 matches at 8 bases. V lost 2 bases and J lost 7; bases outside the gene matches: 10. The CDR3 has 17 residues. Germline CDR1 KGHSH, CDR2 LQKENI. The part of the CDR3 DNA that was read is TGTGCCAGCTCACCATTAGGCACCGGGACAGGCAATTCACCC. It is translated as CASSPLGTGTGNSP. The whole CDR3 is CASSPLGTGTGNSPLHF.

This clone came up many times. Sequencing ends 3 residues short of the CDR3 end; the germline J gene provides the rest. The J gene is TRBJ2-3, the V gene TRBV6-1; no clear D gene. Trimming cost V 2 bases and J 3 bases, with 9 bases left between them. Looked up from germline, CDR1 is MNHNS and CDR2 is SASEGT. This CDR3 contains 14 residues. CDR3 region: CASSEMVGTDTQYF. The sequenced CDR3 bases are TGTGCCAGCAGTGAAATGGTCGGGACAGATACG.

This clone was counted many times. The read ends 3 residues shy of where the CDR3 ends; the end is completed using the germline J gene. V is TRBV5-1 and J is TRBJ1-2, with D possibly being TRBD1 (5 bases). Germline CDR1 and CDR2: SGHRS and YFSETQ. This CDR3 contains 12 residues. The DNA read from the CDR3 is TGCGCCAGCAGCTTGGCAGGGTACGGC. It translates to CASSLAGYG. The whole CDR3 is CASSLAGYGYTF. Combining the CDR3 with reference TRBV5-1 and TRBJ1-2 gives the whole variable domain KAGVTQTPRYLIKTRGQQVTLSCSPISGHRSVSWYQQTPGQGLQFLFEYFSETQRNKGNFPGRFSGRQFSNSRSEMNVSTLELGDSALYLCASSLAGYGYTFGSGTRLTVV.

This clone was recorded a few times. The read ends 3 residues shy of where the CDR3 ends; the end is completed using the germline J gene. This sequence joins TRBV25-1 and TRBJ2-3; D gene ambiguous. Trimming shortened V by 1 base and J by 2 bases, and 7 bases separated the two germline ends. The CDR3 loop spans 14 amino acids. Germline V gene lookup returns CDR1 MGHDK and CDR2 SYGVNS. The CDR3 region is CASSESVFTDTQYF. The covered CDR3 bases are TGTGCCAGCAGTGAATCCGTCTTCACAGATACG.